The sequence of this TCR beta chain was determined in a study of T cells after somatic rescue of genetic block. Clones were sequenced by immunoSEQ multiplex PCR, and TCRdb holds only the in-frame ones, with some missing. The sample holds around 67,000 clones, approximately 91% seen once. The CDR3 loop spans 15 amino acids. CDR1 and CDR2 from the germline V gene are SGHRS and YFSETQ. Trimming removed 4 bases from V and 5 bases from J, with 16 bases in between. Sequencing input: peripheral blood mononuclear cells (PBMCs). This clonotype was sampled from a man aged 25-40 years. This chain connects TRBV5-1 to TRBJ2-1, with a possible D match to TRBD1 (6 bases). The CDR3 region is CASSDRDKNNNEQFF. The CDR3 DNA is TGCGCCAGCAGCGACCGGGACAAAAACAACAATGAGCAGTTCTTC.